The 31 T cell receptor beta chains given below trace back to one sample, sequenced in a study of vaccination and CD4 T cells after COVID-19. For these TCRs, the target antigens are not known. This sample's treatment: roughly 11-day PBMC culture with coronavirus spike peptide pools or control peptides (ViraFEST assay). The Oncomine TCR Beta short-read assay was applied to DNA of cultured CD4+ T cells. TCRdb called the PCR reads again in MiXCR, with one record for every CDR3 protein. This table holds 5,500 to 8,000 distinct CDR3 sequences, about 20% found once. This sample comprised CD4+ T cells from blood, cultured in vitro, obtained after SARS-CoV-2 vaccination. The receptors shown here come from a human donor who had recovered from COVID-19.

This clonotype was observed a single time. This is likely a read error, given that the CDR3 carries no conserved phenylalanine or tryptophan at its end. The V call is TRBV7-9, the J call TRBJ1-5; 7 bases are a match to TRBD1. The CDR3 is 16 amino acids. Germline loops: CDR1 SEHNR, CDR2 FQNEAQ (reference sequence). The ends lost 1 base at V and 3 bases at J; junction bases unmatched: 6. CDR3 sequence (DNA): TGTGCCAGCAGCTTAGGGACGACAGGGCCCAATCAGCCCCAGCATTAT. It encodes CASSLGTTGPNQPQHY.

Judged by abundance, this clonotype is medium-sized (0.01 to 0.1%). CDR3 sequence (DNA): TGCAGCCTGGCTCACCGGGACAGGCTTTTTTCACCCCTCCACTTT. This translates into CSLAHRDRLFSPLHF. The J gene is TRBJ1-6, the V gene TRBV20-1; 8 nucleotides agree with TRBD1. There are 15 residues in the CDR3. Germline-derived CDR1 and CDR2 are DFQATT and SNEGSKA (reference sequence).

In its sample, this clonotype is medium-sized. This CDR3 is CASSELAGGQETQYF. The CDR3 DNA follows: TGTGCCAGCAGTGAACTAGCGGGGGGGCAAGAGACCCAGTACTTC. V and J are TRBV6-1 and TRBJ2-5; 12 bases fit TRBD2. Germline assignment: CDR1 MNHNS and CDR2 SASEGT. The ends lost 2 bases at V and 2 bases at J; junction bases unmatched: 0. This CDR3 spans 15 amino acids.

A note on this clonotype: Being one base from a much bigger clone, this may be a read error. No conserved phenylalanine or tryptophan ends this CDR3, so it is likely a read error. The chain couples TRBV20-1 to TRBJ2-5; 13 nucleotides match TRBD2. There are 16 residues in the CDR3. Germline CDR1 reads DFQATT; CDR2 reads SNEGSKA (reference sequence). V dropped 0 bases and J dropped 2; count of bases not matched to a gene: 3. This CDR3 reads CSARERTSGGQETQYL. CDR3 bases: TGCAGTGCTAGAGAAAGGACTAGCGGGGGACAAGAGACCCAGTACCTC.

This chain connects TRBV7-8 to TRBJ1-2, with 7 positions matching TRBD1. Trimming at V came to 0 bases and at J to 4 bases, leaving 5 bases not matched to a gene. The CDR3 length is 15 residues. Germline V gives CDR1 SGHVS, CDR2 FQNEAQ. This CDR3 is CASSLAEGGGYGYTF. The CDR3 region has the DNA TGTGCCAGCAGCTTAGCCGAAGGGGGCGGCTATGGCTACACCTTC. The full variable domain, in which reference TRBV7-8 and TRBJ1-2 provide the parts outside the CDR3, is GAGVSQSPRYKVAKRGQDVALRCDPISGHVSLFWYQQALGQGPEFLTYFQNEAQLDKSGLPSDRFFAERPEGSVSTLKIQRTQQEDSAVYLCASSLAEGGGYGYTFGSGTRLTVV.

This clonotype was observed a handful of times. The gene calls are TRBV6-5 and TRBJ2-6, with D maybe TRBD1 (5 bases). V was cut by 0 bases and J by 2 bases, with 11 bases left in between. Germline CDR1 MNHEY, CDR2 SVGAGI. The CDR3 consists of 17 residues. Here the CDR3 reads CASSYSGHTAGANVLTF. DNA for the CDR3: TGTGCCAGCAGTTACTCGGGGCACACGGCTGGGGCCAACGTCCTGACTTTC.

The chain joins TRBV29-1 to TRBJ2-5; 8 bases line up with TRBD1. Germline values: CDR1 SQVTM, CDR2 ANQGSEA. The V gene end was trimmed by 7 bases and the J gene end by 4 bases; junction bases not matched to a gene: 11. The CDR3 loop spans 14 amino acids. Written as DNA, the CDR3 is TGCAGCGCCGGGCCAGGGGGCGTAGGAGAGACCCAGTACTTC. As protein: CSAGPGGVGETQYF.

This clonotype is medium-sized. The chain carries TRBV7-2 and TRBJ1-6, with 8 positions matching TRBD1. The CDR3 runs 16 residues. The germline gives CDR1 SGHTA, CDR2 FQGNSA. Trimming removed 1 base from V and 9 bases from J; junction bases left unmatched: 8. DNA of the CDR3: TGTGCCAGCAGCTTAGGTGGGCAGGGGGCTGGTTCACCCCTCCACTTT. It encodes CASSLGGQGAGSPLHF.

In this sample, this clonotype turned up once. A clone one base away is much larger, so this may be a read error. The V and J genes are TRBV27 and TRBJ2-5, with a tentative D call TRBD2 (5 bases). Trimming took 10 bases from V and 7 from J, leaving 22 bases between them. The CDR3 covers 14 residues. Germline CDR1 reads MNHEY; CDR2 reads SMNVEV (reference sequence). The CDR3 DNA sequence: TGTGCCAACCGAAGACCGGGGTCTCTGGGGACCCAGTACTTC. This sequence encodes CANRRPGSLGTQYF.

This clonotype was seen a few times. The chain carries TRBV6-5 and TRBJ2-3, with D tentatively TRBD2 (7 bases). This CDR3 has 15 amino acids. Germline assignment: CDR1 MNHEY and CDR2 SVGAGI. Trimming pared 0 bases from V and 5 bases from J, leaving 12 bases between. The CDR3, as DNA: TGTGCCAGCAGTTACTCTGCGGGGGCCATAGATACGCAGTATTTT. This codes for CASSYSAGAIDTQYF.

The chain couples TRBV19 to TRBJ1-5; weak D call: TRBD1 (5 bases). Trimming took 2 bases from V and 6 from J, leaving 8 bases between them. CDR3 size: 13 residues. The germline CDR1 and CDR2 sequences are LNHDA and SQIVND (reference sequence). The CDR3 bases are TGTGCCAGTAGTATACAGGGAAGTCAGCCCCAGCATTTT. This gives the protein CASSIQGSQPQHF.

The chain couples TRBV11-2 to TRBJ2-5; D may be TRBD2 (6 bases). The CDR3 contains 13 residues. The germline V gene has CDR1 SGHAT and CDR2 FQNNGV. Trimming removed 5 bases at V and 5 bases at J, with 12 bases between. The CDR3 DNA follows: TGTGCCAGCAGCCCCGCGGCGGGGGAGACCCAGTACTTC. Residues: CASSPAAGETQYF. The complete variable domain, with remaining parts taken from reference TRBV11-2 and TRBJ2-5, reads EAGVAQSPRYKIIEKRQSVAFWCNPISGHATLYWYQQILGQGPKLLIQFQNNGVVDDSQLPKDRFSAERLKGVDSTLKIQPAKLEDSAVYLCASSPAAGETQYFGPGTRLLVL.

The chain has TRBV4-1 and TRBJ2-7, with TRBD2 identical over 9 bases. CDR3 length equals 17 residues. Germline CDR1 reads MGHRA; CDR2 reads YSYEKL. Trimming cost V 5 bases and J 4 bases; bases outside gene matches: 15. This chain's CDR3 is CASSGRVAGEGGYEQYF. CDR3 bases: TGCGCCAGCAGCGGGCGGGTAGCGGGGGAAGGGGGATACGAGCAGTACTTC.

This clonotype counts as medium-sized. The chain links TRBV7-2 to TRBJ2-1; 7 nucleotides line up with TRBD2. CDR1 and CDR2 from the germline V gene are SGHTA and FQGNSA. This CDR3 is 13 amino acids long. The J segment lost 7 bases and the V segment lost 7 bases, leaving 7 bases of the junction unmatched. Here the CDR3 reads CASNGAGRNEQFF. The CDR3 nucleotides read TGTGCCAGCAATGGAGCGGGGAGGAATGAGCAGTTCTTC. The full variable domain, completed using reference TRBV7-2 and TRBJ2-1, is GAGVSQSPSNKVTEKGKDVELRCDPISGHTALYWYRQSLGQGLEFLIYFQGNSAPDKSGLPSDRFSAERTGGSVSTLTIQRTQQEDSAVYLCASNGAGRNEQFFGPGTRLTVL.

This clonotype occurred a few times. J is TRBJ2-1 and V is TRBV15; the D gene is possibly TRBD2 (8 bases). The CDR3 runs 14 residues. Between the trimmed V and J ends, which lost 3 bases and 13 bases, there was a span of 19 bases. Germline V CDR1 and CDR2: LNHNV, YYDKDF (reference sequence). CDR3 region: CATSRDRTSREQFF. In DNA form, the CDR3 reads TGTGCCACCAGCAGGGACAGGACTAGCAGAGAACAGTTCTTC.

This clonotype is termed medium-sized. This chain's CDR3 is CATSEQGFEQYF. In DNA form, the CDR3 reads TGTGCCACCAGTGAGCAGGGGTTCGAGCAGTACTTC. This rearrangement joins TRBV24-1 to TRBJ2-7; D is possibly TRBD1 (6 bases). Germline V gene data show CDR1 as KGHDR and CDR2 as SFDVKD. V lost 4 bases, J lost 6 bases, and 9 bases lay in between. This CDR3 spans 12 amino acids.

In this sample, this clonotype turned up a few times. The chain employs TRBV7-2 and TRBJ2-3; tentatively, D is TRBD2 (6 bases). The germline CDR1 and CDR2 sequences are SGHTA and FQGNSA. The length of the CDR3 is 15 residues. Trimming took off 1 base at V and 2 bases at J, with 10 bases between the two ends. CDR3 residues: CASSLGGVHTDTQYF. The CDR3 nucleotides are TGTGCCAGCAGCTTAGGGGGGGTTCACACAGATACGCAGTATTTT.

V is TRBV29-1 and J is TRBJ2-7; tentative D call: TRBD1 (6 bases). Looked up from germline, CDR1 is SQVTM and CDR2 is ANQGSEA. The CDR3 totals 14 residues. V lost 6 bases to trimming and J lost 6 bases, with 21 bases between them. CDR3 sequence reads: CSVMGRGFFGEQYF. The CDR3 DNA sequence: TGCAGCGTCATGGGCAGGGGTTTCTTTGGCGAGCAGTACTTC.

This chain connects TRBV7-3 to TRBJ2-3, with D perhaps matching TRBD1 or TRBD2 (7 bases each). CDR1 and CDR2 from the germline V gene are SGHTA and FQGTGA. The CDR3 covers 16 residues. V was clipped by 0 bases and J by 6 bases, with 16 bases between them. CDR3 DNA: TGTGCCAGCAGCTTAACCGGGACTCAGGGGGGGGATACGCAGTATTTT. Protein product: CASSLTGTQGGDTQYF.

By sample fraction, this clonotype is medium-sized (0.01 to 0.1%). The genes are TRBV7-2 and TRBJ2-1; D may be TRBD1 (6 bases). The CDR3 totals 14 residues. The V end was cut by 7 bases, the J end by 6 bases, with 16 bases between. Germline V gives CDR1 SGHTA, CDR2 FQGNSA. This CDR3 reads CASTQAGARNEQFF. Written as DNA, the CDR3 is TGTGCCAGCACTCAGGCAGGGGCGCGCAATGAGCAGTTCTTC.

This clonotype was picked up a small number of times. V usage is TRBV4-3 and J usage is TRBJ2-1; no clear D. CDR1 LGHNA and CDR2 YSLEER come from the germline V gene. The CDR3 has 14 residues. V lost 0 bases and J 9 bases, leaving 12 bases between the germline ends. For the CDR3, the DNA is TGCGCCAGCAGCCAAGATCATAAGGGCCCTGAGCAGTTCTTC. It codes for CASSQDHKGPEQFF.

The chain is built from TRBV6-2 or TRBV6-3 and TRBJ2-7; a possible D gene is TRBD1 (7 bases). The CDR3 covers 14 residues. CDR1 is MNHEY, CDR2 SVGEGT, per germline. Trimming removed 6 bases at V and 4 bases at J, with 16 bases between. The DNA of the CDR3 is TGTGCCAGCAGAAGTCAGGGGGGATCGTACGAGCAGTACTTC. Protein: CASRSQGGSYEQYF.

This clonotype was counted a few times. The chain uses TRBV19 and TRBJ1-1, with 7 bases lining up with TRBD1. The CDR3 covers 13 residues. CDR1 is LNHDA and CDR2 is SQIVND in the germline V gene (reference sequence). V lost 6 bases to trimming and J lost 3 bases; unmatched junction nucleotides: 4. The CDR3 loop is CASSHRGDTEAFF. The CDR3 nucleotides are TGTGCCAGTAGCCACAGGGGAGACACTGAAGCTTTCTTT.

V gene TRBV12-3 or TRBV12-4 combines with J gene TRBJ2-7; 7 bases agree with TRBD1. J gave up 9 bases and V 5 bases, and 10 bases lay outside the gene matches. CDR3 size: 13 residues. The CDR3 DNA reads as TGTGCCAGCAGTCTGCAACAGGGGCGGGCGCAGTACTTC. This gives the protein CASSLQQGRAQYF.

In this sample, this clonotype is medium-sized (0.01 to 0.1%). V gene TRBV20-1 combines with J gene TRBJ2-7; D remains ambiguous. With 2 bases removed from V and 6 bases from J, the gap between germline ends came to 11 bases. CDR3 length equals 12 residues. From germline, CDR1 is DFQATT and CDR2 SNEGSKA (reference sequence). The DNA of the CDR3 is TGCAGTGCTAGAAGGGAACGCGGCGAGCAGTACTTC. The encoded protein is CSARRERGEQYF.

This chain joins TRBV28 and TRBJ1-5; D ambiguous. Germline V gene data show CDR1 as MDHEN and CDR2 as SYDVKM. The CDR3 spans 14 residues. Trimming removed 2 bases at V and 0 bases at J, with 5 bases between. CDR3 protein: CASSLVRSNQPQHF. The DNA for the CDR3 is TGTGCCAGCAGTTTAGTTCGTAGCAATCAGCCCCAGCATTTT.

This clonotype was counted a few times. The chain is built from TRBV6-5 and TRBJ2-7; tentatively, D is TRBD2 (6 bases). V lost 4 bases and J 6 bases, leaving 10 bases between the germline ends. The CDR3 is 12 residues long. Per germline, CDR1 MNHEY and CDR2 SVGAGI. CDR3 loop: CASSWRESEQYF. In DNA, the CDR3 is TGTGCCAGCAGTTGGCGGGAAAGCGAGCAGTACTTC.

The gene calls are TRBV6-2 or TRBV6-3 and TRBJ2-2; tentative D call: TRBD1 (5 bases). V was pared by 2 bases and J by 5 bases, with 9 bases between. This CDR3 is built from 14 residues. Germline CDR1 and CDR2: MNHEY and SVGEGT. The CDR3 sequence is CASSYPRVTGELFF. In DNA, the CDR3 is TGTGCCAGCAGTTACCCCAGGGTAACCGGGGAGCTGTTTTTT.

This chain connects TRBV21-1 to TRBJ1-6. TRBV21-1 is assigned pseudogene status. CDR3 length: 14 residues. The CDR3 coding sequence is TGTGCCAGCAGCAAAGAGAACGGCAATTCACCCCTCCACTTT. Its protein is CASSKENGNSPLHF.

CDR3 nucleotides: TGTGCCAGCACCCATGGGGGGGAGAACTACAATGAGCAGTTCTTC. Translation: CASTHGGENYNEQFF. The rearrangement uses TRBV6-2 or TRBV6-3 and TRBJ2-1; TRBD2 matches 7 bases. CDR3 length: 15 amino acids. Germline CDR1 reads MNHEY; CDR2 reads SVGEGT. Trimming at V came to 7 bases and at J to 3 bases, leaving 9 bases not matched to a gene.

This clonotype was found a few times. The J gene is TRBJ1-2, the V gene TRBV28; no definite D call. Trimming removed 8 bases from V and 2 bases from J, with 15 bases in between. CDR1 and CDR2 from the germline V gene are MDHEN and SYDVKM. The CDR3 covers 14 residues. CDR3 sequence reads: CASRPPTSNYGYTF. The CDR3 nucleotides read TGTGCCAGCCGTCCCCCAACAAGCAACTATGGCTACACCTTC.